These 25 T cell receptor beta chains originate from one sample sequenced in a study of T cell clonality in common variable immunodeficiency. The data were produced by immunoSEQ multiplex PCR, yet TCRdb's version contains in-frame clones alone and is incomplete. This repertoire holds under 45,000 clones, and none appear only once. Sequencing was performed on peripheral blood mononuclear cells. These TCRs come from a person aged 18 to 70 in good health.

Worth noting for this clone: Coverage ceases 3 residues before the CDR3 finishes, and the germline J gene fills in the end. The chain employs TRBV2 and TRBJ1-1; D not certain. Between the trimmed V and J ends, which lost 3 bases and 2 bases, there was a span of 13 bases. This CDR3 has 15 residues. CDR1 and CDR2 from the germline V gene are SNHLY and FYNNEI. CDR3 DNA, as far as it was read: TGTGCCAGCAGTGAGTTCGGGTTAACTAACACTGAA. Amino acids: CASSEFGLTNTE. The whole CDR3 reads CASSEFGLTNTEAFF.

This clone rates as medium-sized (0.01 to 0.1%). The DNA ends 3 residues before the CDR3 does, and the rest of the CDR3 is filled in from the germline J gene. This sequence joins TRBV5-1 and TRBJ2-4, with TRBD2 matching over 11 bases. From germline, CDR1 is SGHRS and CDR2 YFSETQ. V was pared by 0 bases and J by 6 bases, with 5 bases of the junction left unmatched. There are 16 residues in the CDR3. CDR3 amino acids: CASSLDGTSGGNIQYF. CDR3 bases read: TGCGCCAGCAGCTTGGACGGGACTAGCGGAGGAAACATT.

Comment on this clone: The read comes to an end 3 residues before the CDR3 does, leaving the germline J gene to fill in the end. This sequence joins TRBV5-1 and TRBJ1-5; TRBD1 matches 7 bases. The CDR3 is 13 amino acids. After removal of 1 base from V and 5 bases from J, the junction contained 0 bases not matched to a gene. Germline V gene lookup returns CDR1 SGHRS and CDR2 YFSETQ. Incomplete CDR3 DNA: TGCGCCAGCAGCTTGCAGGGGGATCAGCCC. Translation gives CASSLQGDQP. The whole CDR3 reads CASSLQGDQPQHF.

This clone showed up many times. This CDR3 is CAISEGTSGPLYEQYF. The CDR3 DNA, read in part, is TGTGCCATCAGTGAGGGGACTAGCGGGCCTCTCTACGAG. The rearrangement joins TRBV10-3 to TRBJ2-7, with 12 bases fitting TRBD2. Read data end 3 residues before the CDR3 end; the end is taken from the germline J gene. The length of the CDR3 is 16 residues. J gave up 3 bases and V 2 bases, and 5 bases lay outside the gene matches. CDR1 and CDR2 from the germline V gene are ENHRY and SYGVKD.

This clone was seen more than once but under ten times. The read ends 3 residues shy of where the CDR3 ends; the end is completed using the germline J gene. V is TRBV19 and J is TRBJ1-1; D may be TRBD1 (6 bases). The CDR3 is made up of 13 amino acids. The germline V gene has CDR1 LNHDA and CDR2 SQIVND (reference sequence). Trimming pared 2 bases from V and 5 bases from J, leaving 9 bases between. CDR3 sequence reads: CASSIQGRTEAFF. CDR3 DNA, as far as it was read: TGTGCCAGTAGTATACAGGGGAGGACTGAA. Variable domain in full (rest from reference TRBV19 and TRBJ1-1): DGGITQSPKYLFRKEGQNVTLSCEQNLNHDAMYWYRQDPGQGLRLIYYSQIVNDFQKGDIAEGYSVSREKKESFPLTVTSAQKNPTAFYLCASSIQGRTEAFFGQGTRLTVV.

Turning to this clone: The CDR3 is cut off 3 residues early in the read; its end comes from the germline J gene. The genes are TRBV7-2 and TRBJ2-3, with TRBD1 as a possible D gene (5 bases). This CDR3 has 15 amino acids. CDR1 is SGHTA and CDR2 is FQGNSA in the germline V gene. Trimming took 5 bases from V and 2 from J, leaving 14 bases between them. The part of the CDR3 DNA that was read is TGTGCCAGCAGCATTAAACCAGGGTTCACAGATACG. Amino acid sequence: CASSIKPGFTDT. The entire CDR3 is CASSIKPGFTDTQYF.

This clone was seen repeatedly, ten times or more. The sequenced fragment ends 3 residues before the CDR3 boundary, so the rest is inferred from the germline J gene. The V and J genes are TRBV6-2 or TRBV6-3 and TRBJ2-3; TRBD1 agrees at 7 bases. The germline gives CDR1 MNHEY, CDR2 SVGEGT. The CDR3 extends over 16 amino acids. With 0 bases clipped from V and 0 bases from J, the junction kept 3 bases outside the gene matches. The covered CDR3 bases are TGTGCCAGCAGTTACTCTACAGGGGCTAGCACAGATACG. This gives the protein CASSYSTGASTDT. The CDR3 in full is CASSYSTGASTDTQYF.

This clone was found many times. The read falls 3 residues short of the CDR3 end, and the missing part is taken from the germline J gene. This sequence joins TRBV5-5 and TRBJ2-7; TRBD1 agrees at 11 bases. CDR1 SGHKS and CDR2 YYEKEE come from the germline V gene (reference sequence). The CDR3 runs 15 residues. J lost 4 bases, V lost 3 bases, and 6 bases had no gene match. The CDR3 bases that were read are TGTGCCAGCAGCTGGGGGACAGGGGGAGGATACGAG. Its protein is CASSWGTGGGYE. The whole CDR3 sequence is CASSWGTGGGYEQYF.

Ten or more counts support this clone. The CDR3 goes on 3 residues after the read ends, and that part is filled in from the germline J gene. V usage is TRBV10-3 and J usage is TRBJ2-1; 9 positions match TRBD2. The CDR3 totals 16 residues. Trimming took 0 bases from V and 6 from J; bases not matched to a gene: 6. CDR1 is ENHRY, CDR2 SYGVKD, per germline. The CDR3 DNA, read in part, is TGTGCCATCAGTGAGTCTCTAGCGGGATCAGTCAATGAG. Its protein product is CAISESLAGSVNE. The entire CDR3 is CAISESLAGSVNEQFF.

This clone appeared many times. The read halts 3 residues ahead of the CDR3 end, with the missing end drawn from the germline J gene. V usage is TRBV4-1 and J usage is TRBJ2-2; a weak D match, TRBD2 (5 bases). CDR1 and CDR2 from the germline V gene are MGHRA and YSYEKL. V lost 2 bases to trimming and J lost 0 bases, with 10 bases between them. The CDR3 consists of 16 residues. CDR3 sequence: CASSQSSITNTGELFF. CDR3 DNA, as far as it was read: TGCGCCAGCAGCCAATCTAGCATTACGAACACCGGGGAG.

This clone was detected only a few times. The read stops 3 residues short of the end of the CDR3; the missing end is completed from the germline J gene. The chain carries TRBV11-3 and TRBJ2-7; D remains ambiguous. CDR3 length equals 14 residues. Per the germline V gene, CDR1 is SGHNT and CDR2 is YENEEA. The V end was cut by 5 bases, the J end by 0 bases, with 11 bases between. CDR3 DNA (partial): TGTGCCAGCAGCAACACAGAGAGCTCCTACGAG. This codes for CASSNTESSYE. The entire CDR3 reads CASSNTESSYEQYF. Full variable domain (missing parts from reference TRBV11-3 and TRBJ2-7): EAGVVQSPRYKIIEKKQPVAFWCNPISGHNTLYWYLQNLGQGPELLIRYENEEAVDDSQLPKDRFSAERLKGVDSTLKIQPAELGDSAVYLCASSNTESSYEQYFGPGTRLTVT.

Remarks on this clone: The read comes to an end 3 residues before the CDR3 does, leaving the germline J gene to fill in the end. The chain carries TRBV5-1 and TRBJ2-3, with D maybe TRBD1 (6 bases). The CDR3 sequence is 16 residues long. Germline CDR1 and CDR2: SGHRS and YFSETQ. The CDR3 is CASSLGGRGGKETQYF. CDR3 bases read: TGCGCCAGCAGCTTGGGTGGGCGAGGGGGAAAAGAGACG.

This clone has a count of ten or more. The CDR3 goes on 3 residues after the read ends, and that part is filled in from the germline J gene. This chain uses TRBV5-4 with TRBJ1-3; 7 bases map to TRBD1. Germline values: CDR1 SGHNT, CDR2 YYREEE (reference sequence). CDR3 size: 15 residues. Trimming removed 0 bases from V and 2 bases from J; junction bases left unmatched: 2. CDR3 residues: CASSLGGQPGNTIYF. The part of the CDR3 DNA that was read is TGTGCCAGCAGCTTGGGGGGACAGCCTGGAAACACC.

This clone has at least ten counts. The sequenced part of the CDR3 DNA is TGTGCCAGCACCCTTGCAGGGAGGGAGATCCACGAG. Its translation: CASTLAGREIHE. The CDR3, in full, reads CASTLAGREIHEQYF. The chain recombines TRBV28 with TRBJ2-7; 7 bases are a match to TRBD2. The read ends 3 residues early relative to the CDR3; the germline J gene fills the gap. The germline V gene has CDR1 MDHEN and CDR2 SYDVKM. This CDR3 region has 15 residues. The ends lost 7 bases at V and 5 bases at J; junction bases unmatched: 14.

There are many counts of this clone. The read ends 3 residues early relative to the CDR3; the germline J gene fills the gap. The chain joins TRBV2 to TRBJ2-4, with 8 positions matching TRBD1. Germline assignment: CDR1 SNHLY and CDR2 FYNNEI. The CDR3 consists of 15 residues. CDR3 DNA (partial): TGTGCCAGCACCGAAGATGGGACAGGTGGTTATCCT. The encoded protein is CASTEDGTGGYP. The whole CDR3 sequence reads CASTEDGTGGYPQYF.

This clone is categorized as medium-sized. The sequence runs out 3 residues before the end of the CDR3; the remainder is reconstructed from the germline J gene. The gene calls are TRBV3-1 (or the pseudogene TRBV3-2) and TRBJ2-2; possibly TRBD2 for D (6 bases). The CDR3 has 16 amino acids. CDR1 LGHDT and CDR2 YNNKEL come from the germline V gene (reference sequence). Trimming took off 5 bases at V and 5 bases at J, with 18 bases between the two ends. CDR3 DNA, as far as it was read: TGTGCCAGCAGCATTCGACTAGGTCGATGGACCGGGGAG. Residues: CASSIRLGRWTGE. The entire CDR3 sequence reads CASSIRLGRWTGELFF.

The table lists this clone with many counts. The CDR3 goes on 3 residues after the read ends, and that part is filled in from the germline J gene. The genes are TRBV5-1 and TRBJ1-2, with TRBD1 matching 7 bases. Germline assignment: CDR1 SGHRS and CDR2 YFSETQ. V lost 5 bases, J lost 5 bases, and 6 bases stayed unmatched. The CDR3 contains 13 residues. CDR3 in amino acids: CASRAGDSYGYTF. CDR3 DNA (partial): TGCGCCAGCAGGGCTGGGGACAGTTATGGC.

In this sample, this clone turned up many times. The CDR3 bases that were read are TGTGCCAGCAGCTCCTCTCTAGCGGGTAACAATGAG. This encodes CASSSSLAGNNE. The complete CDR3 protein is CASSSSLAGNNEQFF. The chain links TRBV5-6 to TRBJ2-1, with 8 bases that match TRBD2. The CDR3 is cut off 3 residues early in the read; its end comes from the germline J gene. The V and J ends lost 3 bases and 5 bases, in that order; junction bases with no gene match: 7. The germline gives CDR1 SGHDT, CDR2 YYEEEE. The CDR3 length is 15 residues.

This clone has a count of ten or more. The observed sequence ends 3 residues before the CDR3 terminus, with the missing tail filled in from the germline J gene. The chain is built from TRBV5-1 and TRBJ1-1; D is possibly TRBD1 (6 bases). V lost 2 bases and J 4 bases, leaving 12 bases between the germline ends. The length of the CDR3 is 14 residues. CDR1 SGHRS and CDR2 YFSETQ come from the germline V gene. CDR3 DNA, as far as it was read: TGCGCCAGCAGCTTTGGGCAGGGGAGCACTGAA. Protein sequence: CASSFGQGSTE. The entire CDR3 is CASSFGQGSTEAFF. Full variable domain (remainder filled in from reference TRBV5-1 and TRBJ1-1): KAGVTQTPRYLIKTRGQQVTLSCSPISGHRSVSWYQQTPGQGLQFLFEYFSETQRNKGNFPGRFSGRQFSNSRSEMNVSTLELGDSALYLCASSFGQGSTEAFFGQGTRLTVV.

At least ten counts were recorded for this clone. Read data end 3 residues before the CDR3 end; the end is taken from the germline J gene. The chain uses TRBV19 and TRBJ2-7; the match to TRBD1 covers 9 bases. This CDR3 spans 15 amino acids. V shed 6 bases, J shed 0 bases, and the junction held 6 bases outside the gene matches. Looked up from germline, CDR1 is LNHDA and CDR2 is SQIVND (reference sequence). CDR3 amino acids: CASRGDRGSSYEQYF. The part of the CDR3 DNA that was read is TGTGCCAGTAGAGGTGACAGGGGGAGCTCCTACGAG. The entire variable domain, with the rest obtained from reference TRBV19 and TRBJ2-7, is as follows: DGGITQSPKYLFRKEGQNVTLSCEQNLNHDAMYWYRQDPGQGLRLIYYSQIVNDFQKGDIAEGYSVSREKKESFPLTVTSAQKNPTAFYLCASRGDRGSSYEQYFGPGTRLTVT.

This clone showed up just a few times. The read gets to within 3 residues of the CDR3 end, and the germline J gene fills in the rest. The gene calls are TRBV7-8 and TRBJ1-2; D remains ambiguous. CDR1 and CDR2 from the germline V gene are SGHVS and FQNEAQ. The CDR3 runs to 14 residues. This CDR3 reads CASSLVSVPYDYTF. The DNA read from the CDR3 is TGTGCCAGCAGCTTAGTCTCGGTCCCCTACGAC.

This clone showed up many times. The CDR3 end lies 3 residues beyond the end of the read and is filled in from the germline J gene. This chain links TRBV6-1 with TRBJ2-1; D might be TRBD2 (7 bases). The CDR3 sequence is 14 residues long. Germline V lookup: CDR1 MNHNS, CDR2 SASEGT. The V and J ends lost 2 bases and 4 bases respectively, with 9 bases between them. CDR3 sequence: CASSERGGYNEQFF. CDR3 DNA (partial): TGTGCCAGCAGTGAAAGGGGGGGATACAATGAG.

This clone was detected a few times. The sequenced fragment ends 3 residues before the CDR3 boundary, so the rest is inferred from the germline J gene. The chain employs TRBV2 and TRBJ2-1; D unclear. This CDR3 contains 14 residues. Germline-derived CDR1 and CDR2 are SNHLY and FYNNEI. V gave up 2 bases and J gave up 9 bases, with 14 bases separating them. The CDR3 protein is CASSEYGDGGEQFF. The CDR3 bases that were read are TGTGCCAGCAGTGAATACGGTGACGGCGGTGAG. Drawing the rest from reference TRBV2 and TRBJ2-1, the complete variable domain is EPEVTQTPSHQVTQMGQEVILRCVPISNHLYFYWYRQILGQKVEFLVSFYNNEISEKSEIFDDQFSVERPDGSNFTLKIRSTKLEDSAMYFCASSEYGDGGEQFFGPGTRLTVL.

Details on this clone: The DNA ends 3 residues before the CDR3 does, and the rest of the CDR3 is filled in from the germline J gene. The V call is TRBV5-1, the J call TRBJ2-5; TRBD2 matches at 13 bases. This CDR3 region has 20 residues. Germline values: CDR1 SGHRS, CDR2 YFSETQ. V was clipped by 0 bases and J by 0 bases; unmatched bases: 11. The CDR3 DNA, read in part, is TGCGCCAGCAGCTTGGACCCCCCCCGGACTAGCGGGAGAAACCAAGAGACC. It codes for CASSLDPPRTSGRNQET. The CDR3 in full is CASSLDPPRTSGRNQETQYF.

In its sample, this clone was seen a few times. Sequencing ends 3 residues short of the CDR3 end; the germline J gene provides the rest. The chain employs TRBV5-1 and TRBJ2-2; 9 bases are a match to TRBD1. The germline gives CDR1 SGHRS, CDR2 YFSETQ. The CDR3 extends over 15 amino acids. V shed 1 base and J 5 bases; nucleotides not matched to a gene: 3. CDR3 DNA (partial): TGCGCCAGCAGCTTGTGGGACAGGGATACCGGGGAG. It encodes CASSLWDRDTGE. The CDR3 as a whole reads CASSLWDRDTGELFF.